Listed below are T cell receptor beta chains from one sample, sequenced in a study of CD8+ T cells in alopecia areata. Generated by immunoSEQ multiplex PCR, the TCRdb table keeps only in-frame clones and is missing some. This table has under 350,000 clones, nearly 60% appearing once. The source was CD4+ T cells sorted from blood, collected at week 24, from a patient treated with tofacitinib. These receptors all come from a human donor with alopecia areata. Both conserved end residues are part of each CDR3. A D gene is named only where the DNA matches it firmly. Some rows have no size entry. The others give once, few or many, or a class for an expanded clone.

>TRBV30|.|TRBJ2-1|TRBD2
TGTGCCTGGGGGACTACTGAGCAGTTCTTC
CAWGTTEQFF
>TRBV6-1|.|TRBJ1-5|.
TGTGCCAGCAGCCGGACAGCCGATAGCAATCAGCCCCAGCATTTT
CASSRTADSNQPQHF
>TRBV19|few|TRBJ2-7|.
TGTGCCAGTAGTATGGCCGAGTCACTCACCTACGAGCAGTACTTC
CASSMAESLTYEQYF
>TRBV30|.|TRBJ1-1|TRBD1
TGTGCCCTGGACAGGGGCGCGGCTGAAGCTTTCTTT
CALDRGAAEAFF
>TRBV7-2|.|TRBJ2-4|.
TGTGCCAGCAGCTTAGGGGGGCAGACGAACATTCAGTACTTC
CASSLGGQTNIQYF
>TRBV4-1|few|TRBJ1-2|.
TGCGCCAGCAGCAAGGGGCAGGGGAACAACTATGGCTACACCTTC
CASSKGQGNNYGYTF
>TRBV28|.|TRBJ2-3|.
TGTGCCAGCAGCTTCGCCGGGGAAGAAGATACGCAGTATTTT
CASSFAGEEDTQYF
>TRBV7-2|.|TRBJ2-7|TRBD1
TGTGCCAGCAGCTCAACTCCGGGACAGGGCTCCTACGAGCAGTACTTC
CASSSTPGQGSYEQYF
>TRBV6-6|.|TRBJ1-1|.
TGTGCCAGCTGGCTTACAGGTTTTTCGAACACTGAAGCTTTCTTT
CASWLTGFSNTEAFF
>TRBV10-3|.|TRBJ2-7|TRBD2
TGTGCCATCAGTGGACTAGCGGGGACCTACGAGCAGTACTTC
CAISGLAGTYEQYF
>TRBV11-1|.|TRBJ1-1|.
TGTGCCAGCAGCGCCACCGAAAACACTGAAGCTTTCTTT
CASSATENTEAFF
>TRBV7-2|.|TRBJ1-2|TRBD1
TGTGCCAGCAGCTTAGCTAGGACAGGGCTTGGCTACACCTTC
CASSLARTGLGYTF
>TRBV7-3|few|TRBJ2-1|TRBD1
TGTGCCAGCAGCTTATCTAGACAGGGAAATGAGCAGTTCTTC
CASSLSRQGNEQFF
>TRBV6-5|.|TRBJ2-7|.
TGTGCCAGCAGCACCCCTGGCAGCTCCTACGAGCAGTACTTC
CASSTPGSSYEQYF
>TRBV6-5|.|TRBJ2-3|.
TGTGCCAGCAGTTATAGGGGTACGCAGTATTTT
CASSYRGTQYF
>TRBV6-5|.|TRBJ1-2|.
TGTGCCAGCAGTGAGAGACTCCCCTATGGCTACACCTTC
CASSERLPYGYTF
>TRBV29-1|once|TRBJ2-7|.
TGCAGCGGGGGGACCGCCTACGAGCAGTACTTC
CSGGTAYEQYF
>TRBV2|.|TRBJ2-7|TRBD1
TGTGCCAGCACCGCACAGGGGACCTCGTACGAGCAGTACTTC
CASTAQGTSYEQYF
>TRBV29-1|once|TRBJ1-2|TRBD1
TGCAGCGCCGATCTCAGACAGGGCATCGACTATGGCTACACCTTC
CSADLRQGIDYGYTF
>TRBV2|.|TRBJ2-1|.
TGTGCCAGCAGTGGGGGTGGTCACAGGGTGCGTACTGTACGTTGGGATGAGCAGTTCTTC
CASSGGGHRVRTVRWDEQFF
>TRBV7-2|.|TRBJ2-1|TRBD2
TGTGCCAGCAGCTTGCGTGGGACTAGCGGGGTAAACAATGAGCAGTTCTTC
CASSLRGTSGVNNEQFF
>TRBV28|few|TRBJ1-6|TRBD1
TGTGCCAGCAGTTCACCGGGACAGAGTTCACCCCTCCACTTT
CASSSPGQSSPLHF
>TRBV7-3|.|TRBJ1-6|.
TGTGCCAGCAGCCTGCCGGGTCATAATTCACCCCTCCACTTT
CASSLPGHNSPLHF
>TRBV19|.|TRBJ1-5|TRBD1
TGTGCCAGTAGTAACAGGGGACTCAATCAGCCCCAGCATTTT
CASSNRGLNQPQHF
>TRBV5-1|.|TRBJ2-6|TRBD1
TGCGCCAGCGGGACAGGGGGTACTGGGGCCAACGTCCTGACTTTC
CASGTGGTGANVLTF
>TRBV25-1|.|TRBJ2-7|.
TGTGCCAGCAGTGAGACGACAGGGAGGTCCTACGAGCAGTACTTC
CASSETTGRSYEQYF
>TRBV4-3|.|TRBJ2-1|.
TGCGCCAGCAGCCAAGAAACAGGAGGGGGGCAGTTCTTC
CASSQETGGGQFF
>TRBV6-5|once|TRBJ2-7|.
TGTGCCAGCAGTTTAAAGGACCTTTACAGCGAGCAGTACTTC
CASSLKDLYSEQYF
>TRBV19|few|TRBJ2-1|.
TGTGCCAGTAGTATTGGCACGGGGGGCTGGAATGAGCAGTTCTTC
CASSIGTGGWNEQFF
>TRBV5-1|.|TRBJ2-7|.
TGCGCCAGCAGCGAGGCCTACGAGCAGTACTTC
CASSEAYEQYF
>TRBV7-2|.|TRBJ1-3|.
TGTGCCAGCAGCTCCACCCCAGGGGCTGGAAACACCATATATTTT
CASSSTPGAGNTIYF
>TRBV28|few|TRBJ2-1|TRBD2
TGTGCCAGCAGTTCGGCTGGGGGAGGGGTCGATGAGCAGTTCTTC
CASSSAGGGVDEQFF
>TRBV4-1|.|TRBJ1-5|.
TGCGCCAGCAGCCAAGGATCGCCGCGCGGTCAGCCCCAGCATTTT
CASSQGSPRGQPQHF
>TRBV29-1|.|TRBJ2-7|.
TGCAGCGTTGAAGCTAGGTCCGGCGACGAGCAGTACTTC
CSVEARSGDEQYF
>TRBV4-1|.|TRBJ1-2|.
TGCGCCAGCAGCCAAGATACGGGGTCAGGCTACACCTTC
CASSQDTGSGYTF
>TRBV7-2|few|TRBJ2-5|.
TGTGCCAGCAGCTCTCGAGCTAGCGCGGAGACCCAGTACTTC
CASSSRASAETQYF